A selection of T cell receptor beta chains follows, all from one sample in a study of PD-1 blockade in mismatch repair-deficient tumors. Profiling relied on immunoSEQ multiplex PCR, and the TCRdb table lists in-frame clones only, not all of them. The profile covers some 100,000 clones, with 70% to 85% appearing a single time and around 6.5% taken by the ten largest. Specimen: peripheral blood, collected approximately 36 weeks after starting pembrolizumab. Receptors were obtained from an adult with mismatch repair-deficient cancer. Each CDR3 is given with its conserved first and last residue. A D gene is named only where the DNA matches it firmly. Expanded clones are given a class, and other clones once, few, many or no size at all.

CDR3nt: TGTGCCAGCAGGAGGGCAGGAGGATACTATGGCTACACCTTC
CDR3aa: CASRRAGGYYGYTF
v_gene: TRBV27
d_gene: .
abundance: many
j_gene: TRBJ1-2

CDR3nt: TGTGCCAGCAGCCAAGAAGGCCGCGTATGGGGAAACACCATATATTTT
CDR3aa: CASSQEGRVWGNTIYF
v_gene: TRBV4-2
d_gene: .
abundance: .
j_gene: TRBJ1-3

CDR3nt: TGTGCCAGCAGTGAGCCCCCCCTAAATGAGCAGTTCTTC
CDR3aa: CASSEPPLNEQFF
v_gene: TRBV2
d_gene: .
abundance: .
j_gene: TRBJ2-1

CDR3nt: TGTGCCAGCAGCCATGGGACCTTCGCGAACACCGGGGAGCTGTTTTTT
CDR3aa: CASSHGTFANTGELFF
v_gene: TRBV4-2
d_gene: .
abundance: .
j_gene: TRBJ2-2

CDR3nt: TGCAGCGTTGGACATATGGAGCGGGAGAAACAGTTCTTC
CDR3aa: CSVGHMEREKQFF
v_gene: TRBV29-1
d_gene: TRBD2
abundance: .
j_gene: TRBJ2-1

CDR3nt: TGTGCCAGCTCTCCCCCGCCCACCTCTGGAAACACCATATATTTT
CDR3aa: CASSPPPTSGNTIYF
v_gene: TRBV18
d_gene: .
abundance: .
j_gene: TRBJ1-3

CDR3nt: TGTGCCAGCACGAGCGGGGCTAGCACAGATACGCAGTATTTT
CDR3aa: CASTSGASTDTQYF
v_gene: TRBV11-1
d_gene: TRBD2
abundance: .
j_gene: TRBJ2-3

CDR3nt: TGTGCCAGCAGCCCTCGACTAGCGGGTTACACCGGGGAGCTGTTTTTT
CDR3aa: CASSPRLAGYTGELFF
v_gene: TRBV11-2
d_gene: TRBD2
abundance: .
j_gene: TRBJ2-2

CDR3nt: TGTGCCAGTAGTCCACAGGGGACCCGGGGGTCCTACGAGCAGTACTTC
CDR3aa: CASSPQGTRGSYEQYF
v_gene: TRBV19
d_gene: .
abundance: .
j_gene: TRBJ2-7

CDR3nt: TGTGCCAGCAGTTACGCCCAGATCCGTGGCGAGCAGTACTTC
CDR3aa: CASSYAQIRGEQYF
v_gene: TRBV6-5
d_gene: .
abundance: .
j_gene: TRBJ2-7

CDR3nt: TGTGCCAGCAGCTCGGACAGACGCACAGATACGCAGTATTTT
CDR3aa: CASSSDRRTDTQYF
v_gene: TRBV7-6
d_gene: .
abundance: once
j_gene: TRBJ2-3

CDR3nt: TGTGCCAGCCGAAATTACAGGGTCTCCTACGAGCAGTACTTC
CDR3aa: CASRNYRVSYEQYF
v_gene: TRBV11-2
d_gene: .
abundance: .
j_gene: TRBJ2-7

CDR3nt: TGTGCCAGCAACATAAGCTGTACCGGGAGCCAAATCCGGGGCACAGATACGCAGTATTTT
CDR3aa: CASNISCTGSQIRGTDTQYF
v_gene: TRBV21-1
d_gene: .
abundance: .
j_gene: TRBJ2-3

CDR3nt: TGTGCCAGCAGCCTCTCCATAGGGGTATCGAACTATGGCTACACCTTC
CDR3aa: CASSLSIGVSNYGYTF
v_gene: TRBV9
d_gene: .
abundance: .
j_gene: TRBJ1-2

CDR3nt: TGCGCCAGCAGCTTGGGGGCATACACAGATACGCAGTATTTT
CDR3aa: CASSLGAYTDTQYF
v_gene: TRBV5-1
d_gene: .
abundance: .
j_gene: TRBJ2-3

CDR3nt: TGTGCCAGCTCACGCGCCGCGACAGGGGAGAGGGCCCAGCATTTT
CDR3aa: CASSRAATGERAQHF
v_gene: TRBV18
d_gene: TRBD1
abundance: .
j_gene: TRBJ1-5

CDR3nt: TGCGCCAGCAGCCCCTCGAATGCGGCAGATGCCTATGGCTACACCTTC
CDR3aa: CASSPSNAADAYGYTF
v_gene: TRBV5-1
d_gene: .
abundance: .
j_gene: TRBJ1-2

CDR3nt: TGCGCCAGCAGCCATGAAGGCGGGAACACTGAAGCTTTCTTT
CDR3aa: CASSHEGGNTEAFF
v_gene: TRBV5-1
d_gene: .
abundance: .
j_gene: TRBJ1-1

CDR3nt: TGTGCCAGCAGCTTCGGGGGGGCCTCCTACAATGAGCAGTTCTTC
CDR3aa: CASSFGGASYNEQFF
v_gene: TRBV7-3
d_gene: TRBD2
abundance: .
j_gene: TRBJ2-1

CDR3nt: TGTGCCAGTACGGATGGGGCAGGCTACAAGCCCCAGCATTTT
CDR3aa: CASTDGAGYKPQHF
v_gene: TRBV6-6
d_gene: .
abundance: .
j_gene: TRBJ1-5

CDR3nt: TGTGCCAGCAGCTTTGCTTTAGATACGCAGTATTTT
CDR3aa: CASSFALDTQYF
v_gene: TRBV7-2
d_gene: .
abundance: .
j_gene: TRBJ2-3

CDR3nt: TGTGCCAGCAGCGCAGGACCAAAGGGGAGCTCCTACAATGAGCAGTTCTTC
CDR3aa: CASSAGPKGSSYNEQFF
v_gene: TRBV9
d_gene: .
abundance: .
j_gene: TRBJ2-1

CDR3nt: TGCGCCAGCAGCTTGGGGACAGGGACCTTCGGGGAGACCCAGTACTTC
CDR3aa: CASSLGTGTFGETQYF
v_gene: TRBV5-1
d_gene: TRBD1
abundance: .
j_gene: TRBJ2-5

CDR3nt: TGTGCCAGCAAGACGCAAGACGTCTCCTACAATGAGCAGTTCTTC
CDR3aa: CASKTQDVSYNEQFF
v_gene: TRBV6-1
d_gene: .
abundance: .
j_gene: TRBJ2-1